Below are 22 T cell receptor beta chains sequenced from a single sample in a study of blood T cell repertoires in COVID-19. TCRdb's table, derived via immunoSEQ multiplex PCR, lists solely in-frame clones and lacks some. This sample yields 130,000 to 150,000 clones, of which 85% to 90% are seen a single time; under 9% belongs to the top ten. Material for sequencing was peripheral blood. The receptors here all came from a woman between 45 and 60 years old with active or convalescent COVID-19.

CDR3 loop: CASSDSYRNSPLHF. CDR3 in DNA: TGTGCCAGCAGTGACTCCTACAGGAATTCACCCCTCCACTTT. The rearrangement uses TRBV6-4 and TRBJ1-6, with D perhaps matching TRBD1 (5 bases). The CDR3 sequence is 14 residues long. From germline, CDR1 is MRHNA and CDR2 SNTAGT. Trimming removed 0 bases at V and 7 bases at J, with 7 bases between.

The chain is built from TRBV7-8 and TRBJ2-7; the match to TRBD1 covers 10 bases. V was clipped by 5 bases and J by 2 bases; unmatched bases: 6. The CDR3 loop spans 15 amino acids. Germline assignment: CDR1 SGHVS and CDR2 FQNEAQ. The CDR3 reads CASSLGTGVAYEQYF. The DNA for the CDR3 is TGTGCCAGCAGCCTAGGGACAGGGGTCGCCTACGAGCAGTACTTC.

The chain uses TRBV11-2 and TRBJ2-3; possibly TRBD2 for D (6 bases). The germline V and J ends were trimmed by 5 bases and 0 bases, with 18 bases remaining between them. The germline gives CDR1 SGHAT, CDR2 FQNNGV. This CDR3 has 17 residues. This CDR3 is CASSPGWGVDSTDTQYF. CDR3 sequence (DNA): TGTGCCAGCAGCCCCGGTTGGGGGGTGGACAGCACAGATACGCAGTATTTT.

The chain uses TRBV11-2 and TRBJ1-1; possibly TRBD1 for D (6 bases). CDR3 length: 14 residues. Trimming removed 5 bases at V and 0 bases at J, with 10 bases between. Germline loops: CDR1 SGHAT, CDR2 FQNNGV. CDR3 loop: CASSLQGLNTEAFF. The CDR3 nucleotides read TGTGCCAGCAGCCTACAGGGACTGAACACTGAAGCTTTCTTT. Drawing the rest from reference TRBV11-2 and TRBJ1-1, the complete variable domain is EAGVAQSPRYKIIEKRQSVAFWCNPISGHATLYWYQQILGQGPKLLIQFQNNGVVDDSQLPKDRFSAERLKGVDSTLKIQPAKLEDSAVYLCASSLQGLNTEAFFGQGTRLTVV.

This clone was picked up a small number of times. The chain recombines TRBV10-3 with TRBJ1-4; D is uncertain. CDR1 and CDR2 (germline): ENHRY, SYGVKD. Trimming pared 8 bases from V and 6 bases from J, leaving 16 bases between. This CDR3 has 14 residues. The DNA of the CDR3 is TGTGCCATCTCCCCGAACAGCAAAGATGAAAAACTGTTTTTT. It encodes CAISPNSKDEKLFF.

The CDR3: CASSLRGERATYEQYF. CDR3 sequence (DNA): TGTGCCAGCAGCTTAAGAGGGGAGCGGGCCACCTACGAGCAGTACTTC. The J gene is TRBJ2-7, the V gene TRBV7-2, with D possibly being TRBD2 (6 bases). Germline assignment: CDR1 SGHTA and CDR2 FQGNSA. CDR3 length: 16 residues. Between the trimmed V and J ends, which lost 2 bases and 2 bases, there was a span of 16 bases.

As DNA, the CDR3 is TGCAGTGCTAGTCTCCGCACTAGTCCGGGAGATACGCAGTATTTT. Protein product: CSASLRTSPGDTQYF. V usage is TRBV20-1 and J usage is TRBJ2-3, with D possibly being TRBD2 (5 bases). Germline V gene lookup returns CDR1 DFQATT and CDR2 SNEGSKA (reference sequence). This CDR3 is 15 amino acids long. V was pared by 3 bases and J by 5 bases, with 18 bases between.

The CDR3 DNA sequence: TGTGCCATCAGTGCTACTAGCGGACAAGAGACCCAGTACTTC. It specifies CAISATSGQETQYF. This chain connects TRBV10-3 to TRBJ2-5, with 8 nucleotides matching TRBD2. Germline V lookup: CDR1 ENHRY, CDR2 SYGVKD. V trimming: 4 bases; J trimming: 2 bases; junction bases outside the gene matches: 3. The CDR3 runs 14 residues.

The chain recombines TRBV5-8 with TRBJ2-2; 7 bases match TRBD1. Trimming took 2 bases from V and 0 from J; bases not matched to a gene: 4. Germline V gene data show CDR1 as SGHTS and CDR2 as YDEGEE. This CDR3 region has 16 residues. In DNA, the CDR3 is TGTGCCAGCAGCTTCTGGACAGGAACGAACACCGGGGAGCTGTTTTTT. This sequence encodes CASSFWTGTNTGELFF.

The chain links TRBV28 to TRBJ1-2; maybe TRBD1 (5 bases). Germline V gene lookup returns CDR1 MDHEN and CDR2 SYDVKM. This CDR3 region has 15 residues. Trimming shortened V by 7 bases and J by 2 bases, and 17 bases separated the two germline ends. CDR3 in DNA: TGTGCCAGCACCCCACTGGGGCTCCCGAACTATGGCTACACCTTC. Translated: CASTPLGLPNYGYTF.

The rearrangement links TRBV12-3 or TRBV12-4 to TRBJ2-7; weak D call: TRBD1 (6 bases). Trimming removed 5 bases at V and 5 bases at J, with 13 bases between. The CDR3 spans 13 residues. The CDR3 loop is CASSQQGLHEQYF. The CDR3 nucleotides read TGTGCCAGCAGTCAACAGGGTCTCCACGAGCAGTACTTC.

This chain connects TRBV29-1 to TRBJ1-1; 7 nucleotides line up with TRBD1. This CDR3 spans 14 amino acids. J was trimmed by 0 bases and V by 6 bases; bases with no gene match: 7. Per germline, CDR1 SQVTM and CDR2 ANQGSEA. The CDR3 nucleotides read TGCAGCGTCAGCCAGGGGGTTATGAACACTGAAGCTTTCTTT. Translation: CSVSQGVMNTEAFF.

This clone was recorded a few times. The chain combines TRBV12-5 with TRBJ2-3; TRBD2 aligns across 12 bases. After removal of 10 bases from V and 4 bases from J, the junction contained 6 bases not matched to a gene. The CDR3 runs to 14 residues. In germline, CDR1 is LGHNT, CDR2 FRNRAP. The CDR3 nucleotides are TGTGCTACCTCGACTAGCGGGGGCCCAGATACGCAGTATTTT. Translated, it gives CATSTSGGPDTQYF.

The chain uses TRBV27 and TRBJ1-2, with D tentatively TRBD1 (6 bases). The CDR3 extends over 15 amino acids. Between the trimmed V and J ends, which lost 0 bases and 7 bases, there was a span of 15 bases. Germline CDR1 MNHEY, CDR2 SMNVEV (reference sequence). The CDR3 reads CASSLSQGKSGGYTF. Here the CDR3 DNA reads TGTGCCAGCAGTTTATCTCAGGGGAAAAGTGGTGGCTACACCTTC.

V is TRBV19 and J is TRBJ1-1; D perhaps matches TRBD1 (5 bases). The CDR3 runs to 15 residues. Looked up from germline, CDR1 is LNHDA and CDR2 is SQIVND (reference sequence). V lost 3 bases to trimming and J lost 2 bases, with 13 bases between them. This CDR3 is CASSINRRGNTEAFF. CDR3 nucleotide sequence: TGTGCCAGTAGTATTAATAGGAGGGGAAACACTGAAGCTTTCTTT.

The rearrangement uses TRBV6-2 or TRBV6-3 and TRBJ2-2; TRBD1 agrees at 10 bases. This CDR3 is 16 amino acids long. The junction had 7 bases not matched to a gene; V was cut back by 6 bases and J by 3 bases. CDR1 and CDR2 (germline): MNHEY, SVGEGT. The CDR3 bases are TGTGCCAGCAGCCCAGACAGGGGGCAGTACACCGGGGAGCTGTTTTTT. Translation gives CASSPDRGQYTGELFF.

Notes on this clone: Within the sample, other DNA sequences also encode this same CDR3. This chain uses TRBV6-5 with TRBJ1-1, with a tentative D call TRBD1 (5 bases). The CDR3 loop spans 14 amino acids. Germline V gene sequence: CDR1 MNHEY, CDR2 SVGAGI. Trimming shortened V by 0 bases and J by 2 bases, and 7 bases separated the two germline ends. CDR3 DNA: TGTGCCAGCAGTTACTCTACAGGTAACACTGAAGCTTTCTTT. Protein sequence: CASSYSTGNTEAFF.

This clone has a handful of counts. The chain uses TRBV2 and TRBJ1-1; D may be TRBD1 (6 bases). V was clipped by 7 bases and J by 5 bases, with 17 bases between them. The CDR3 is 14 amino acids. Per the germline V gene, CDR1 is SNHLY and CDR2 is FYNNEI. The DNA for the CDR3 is TGTGCCAGCAAACTTGGGGGGGCTGGTACTGAAGCTTTCTTT. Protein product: CASKLGGAGTEAFF.

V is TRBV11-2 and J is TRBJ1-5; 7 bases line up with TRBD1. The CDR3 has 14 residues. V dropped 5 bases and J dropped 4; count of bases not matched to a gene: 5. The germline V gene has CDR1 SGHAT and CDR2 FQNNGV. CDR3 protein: CASSLGQKNQPQHF. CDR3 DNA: TGTGCCAGCAGCCTGGGACAGAAAAATCAGCCCCAGCATTTT.

The CDR3 DNA is TGCGCCAGCAGCTTAGGGGTGGAGGGCGGCTACACCTTC. Translating it yields CASSLGVEGGYTF. The V gene is TRBV5-1, the J gene TRBJ1-2, with D maybe TRBD1 (5 bases). The CDR3 has 13 amino acids. The V gene lost 2 bases and the J gene lost 8 bases, with 13 bases spanning the gap. Germline V gene data show CDR1 as SGHRS and CDR2 as YFSETQ.

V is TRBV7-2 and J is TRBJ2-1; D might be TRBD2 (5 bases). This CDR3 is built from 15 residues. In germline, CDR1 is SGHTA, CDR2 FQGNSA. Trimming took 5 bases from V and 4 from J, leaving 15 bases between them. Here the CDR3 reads CASSQRRAEYNEQFF. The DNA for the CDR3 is TGTGCCAGCAGCCAGCGGCGGGCGGAGTACAATGAGCAGTTCTTC. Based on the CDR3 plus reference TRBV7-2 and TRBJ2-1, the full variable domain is GAGVSQSPSNKVTEKGKDVELRCDPISGHTALYWYRQSLGQGLEFLIYFQGNSAPDKSGLPSDRFSAERTGGSVSTLTIQRTQQEDSAVYLCASSQRRAEYNEQFFGPGTRLTVL.

CDR3 protein: CASSIGGGREKLFF. The CDR3 nucleotides read TGTGCCAGCAGCATCGGGGGGGGTAGAGAAAAACTGTTTTTT. The chain employs TRBV7-2 and TRBJ1-4, with D perhaps TRBD1 (5 bases). V shed 5 bases and J shed 8 bases, with 15 bases lying between them. Germline CDR1 reads SGHTA; CDR2 reads FQGNSA. CDR3 length: 14 residues.